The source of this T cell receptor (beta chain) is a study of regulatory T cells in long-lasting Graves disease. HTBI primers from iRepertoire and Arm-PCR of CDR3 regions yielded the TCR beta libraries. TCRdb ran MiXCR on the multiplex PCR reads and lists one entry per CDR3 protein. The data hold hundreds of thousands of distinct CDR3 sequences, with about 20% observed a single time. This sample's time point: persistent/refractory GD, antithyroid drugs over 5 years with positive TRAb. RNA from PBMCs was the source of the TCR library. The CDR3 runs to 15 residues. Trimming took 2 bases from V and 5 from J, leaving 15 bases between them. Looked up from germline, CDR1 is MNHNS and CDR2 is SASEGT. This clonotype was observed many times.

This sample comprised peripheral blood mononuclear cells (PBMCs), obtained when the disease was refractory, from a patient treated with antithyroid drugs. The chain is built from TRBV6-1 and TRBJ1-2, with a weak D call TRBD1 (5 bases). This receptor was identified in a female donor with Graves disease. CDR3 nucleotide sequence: TGTGCCAGCAGTGAATTAGGAGGCAGGGAATATGGCTACACCTTC. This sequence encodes CASSELGGREYGYTF.